The T cell receptor beta chain described here comes from a study of blood T cell repertoires in COVID-19. TCRdb's table, derived via immunoSEQ multiplex PCR, lists solely in-frame clones and lacks some. The data show over 250,000 clones, 65% to 90% seen once. The CDR3 is 13 residues long. The germline V and J ends were trimmed by 4 bases and 0 bases, with 4 bases remaining between them. Looked up from germline, CDR1 is SNHLY and CDR2 is FYNNEI. The specimen was peripheral blood. The clonotype comes from a woman aged 70-85 years with COVID-19, enrolled during active disease. This chain uses TRBV2 with TRBJ1-5; D unresolved. CDR3 sequence (DNA): TGTGCCAGCAGTGGCAGTAGCAATCAGCCCCAGCATTTT. It is translated as CASSGSSNQPQHF.